This TCR beta chain emerged from a study of beta chain features in type 1 diabetes. This clone has just a few counts. Its antigen is not identified. Reverse transcription of all isolated RNA meant that expressed TCRB transcripts were sequenced. The protocol was immunoSEQ multiplex PCR, while the TCRdb copy is restricted to in-frame clones and leaves out a portion. The sample lists under 250,000 clones, roughly 14% seen once, with approximately 0.024% in the top ten. V lost 3 bases and J lost 3, with 18 bases in between. CDR1 and CDR2 (germline): MGHDK, SYGVNS. The CDR3 contains 16 residues. Study results and caveats: A pattern of fewer insertions and more deletions at VDJ junctions was seen in type 1 diabetes patients. Any HLA effect on TCRB rearrangement was left unresolved by small sub-analyses.

The receptor's source is a middle-aged woman in good health. The chain is built from TRBV25-1 and TRBJ2-7; tentatively, D is TRBD2 (7 bases). The sequenced material came from naive CD4+ T cells from blood. The CDR3 DNA is TGTGCCAGCAGTGACGGAGGGGGGGCAGGGGTCTACGAGCAGTACTTC. It translates to CASSDGGGAGVYEQYF.